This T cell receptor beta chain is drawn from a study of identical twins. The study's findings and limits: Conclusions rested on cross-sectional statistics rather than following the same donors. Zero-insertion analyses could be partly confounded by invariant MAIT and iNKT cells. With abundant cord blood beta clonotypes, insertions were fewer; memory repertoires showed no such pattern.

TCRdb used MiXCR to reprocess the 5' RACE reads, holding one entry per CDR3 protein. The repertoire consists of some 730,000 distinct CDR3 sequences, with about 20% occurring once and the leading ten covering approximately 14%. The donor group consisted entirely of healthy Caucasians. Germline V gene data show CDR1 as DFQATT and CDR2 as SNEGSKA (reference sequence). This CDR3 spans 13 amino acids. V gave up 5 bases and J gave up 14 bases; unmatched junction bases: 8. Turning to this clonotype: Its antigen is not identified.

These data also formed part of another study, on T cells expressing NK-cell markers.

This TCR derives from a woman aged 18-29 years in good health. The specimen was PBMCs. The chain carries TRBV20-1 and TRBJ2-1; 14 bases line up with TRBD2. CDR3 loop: CSALGLAGGQEFF. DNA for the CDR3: TGCAGTGCTCTCGGACTAGCGGGAGGACAGGAGTTCTTC.